The 28 T cell receptor beta chains given below trace back to one sample, sequenced in a study of T cell responses to AZD1222 COVID-19 vaccine. Some clones are missing from TCRdb's copy, which holds only in-frame ones; the method was immunoSEQ multiplex PCR. The sample gives around 84,000 clones, 92% of which show up once; under 7.5% is in the top ten. Sequencing used peripheral blood, obtained on day 0 of MenACWY control vaccination. The receptors stem from an adult in good health.

The chain couples TRBV27 to TRBJ1-5; weak D call: TRBD1 (6 bases). V was trimmed by 3 bases and J by 0 bases, leaving 12 bases between them. Germline CDR1 is MNHEY and CDR2 is SMNVEV (reference sequence). The CDR3 has 16 residues. As DNA, the CDR3 is TGTGCCAGCAGTTTCTTGACAGGAGATAGCAATCAGCCCCAGCATTTT. As protein: CASSFLTGDSNQPQHF.

Only one count was recorded for this clone. The gene calls are TRBV12-3 or TRBV12-4 and TRBJ2-3; unclear D gene. The CDR3 contains 13 residues. The V end was cut by 6 bases, the J end by 4 bases, with 11 bases between. This CDR3 reads CASSPAASDTQYF. The CDR3 DNA is TGTGCCAGCAGCCCTGCGGCCTCAGATACGCAGTATTTT.

The V and J genes are TRBV12-3 or TRBV12-4 and TRBJ1-1; 7 positions match TRBD1. Unmatched junction bases numbered 5, after V lost 6 bases and J lost 4 bases. The CDR3 sequence is 13 residues long. CDR3 bases: TGTGCCAGCAGAACAGGGGTGAGCACTGAAGCTTTCTTT. Its protein product is CASRTGVSTEAFF.

V is TRBV5-1 and J is TRBJ2-3; 9 bases are shared with TRBD2. With 4 bases clipped from V and 5 bases from J, the junction kept 2 bases outside the gene matches. Germline V gene sequence: CDR1 SGHRS, CDR2 YFSETQ. The CDR3 length is 13 residues. CDR3 bases: TGCGCCAGCAGCAAGACTAGCGGAGATACGCAGTATTTT. Protein product: CASSKTSGDTQYF.

This chain links TRBV7-2 with TRBJ1-5, with 8 bases that match TRBD1. Looked up from germline, CDR1 is SGHTA and CDR2 is FQGNSA. The CDR3 is made up of 15 amino acids. The V and J ends lost 2 bases and 5 bases, in that order; junction bases with no gene match: 5. CDR3 nucleotide sequence: TGTGCCAGCAGCTTATTGGACAGGGTAGATCAGCCCCAGCATTTT. Encoded protein: CASSLLDRVDQPQHF. Full variable domain (remainder filled in from reference TRBV7-2 and TRBJ1-5): GAGVSQSPSNKVTEKGKDVELRCDPISGHTALYWYRQSLGQGLEFLIYFQGNSAPDKSGLPSDRFSAERTGGSVSTLTIQRTQQEDSAVYLCASSLLDRVDQPQHFGDGTRLSIL.

The rearrangement links TRBV28 to TRBJ2-1, with 12 bases lining up with TRBD2. Germline V gene sequence: CDR1 MDHEN, CDR2 SYDVKM. With 3 bases clipped from V and 4 bases from J, the junction kept 1 base outside the gene matches. The CDR3 is 15 amino acids. DNA of the CDR3: TGTGCCAGCAGTTTCGGACTAGCGGGGTACAATGAGCAGTTCTTC. Translated, it gives CASSFGLAGYNEQFF. Full variable domain (missing parts from reference TRBV28 and TRBJ2-1): DVKVTQSSRYLVKRTGEKVFLECVQDMDHENMFWYRQDPGLGLRLIYFSYDVKMKEKGDIPEGYSVSREKKERFSLILESASTNQTSMYLCASSFGLAGYNEQFFGPGTRLTVL.

The V and J genes are TRBV15 and TRBJ2-7; TRBD2 aligns across 9 bases. With 0 bases clipped from V and 5 bases from J, the junction kept 5 bases outside the gene matches. Germline assignment: CDR1 LNHNV and CDR2 YYDKDF (reference sequence). This CDR3 is built from 15 residues. The DNA for the CDR3 is TGTGCCACCAGCAGAGATAGCCTAGCGGGAAACGAGCAGTACTTC. Translation gives CATSRDSLAGNEQYF.

V gene TRBV3-1 (or the pseudogene TRBV3-2) combines with J gene TRBJ2-3; 8 positions agree with TRBD1. The germline CDR1 and CDR2 sequences are LGHDT and YNNKEL (reference sequence). The CDR3 runs to 15 residues. Unmatched junction bases numbered 8, after V lost 4 bases and J lost 5 bases. CDR3 amino acids: CASSPPGQGGDTQYF. CDR3 nucleotide sequence: TGTGCCAGCAGCCCCCCCGGACAGGGAGGAGATACGCAGTATTTT.

The chain recombines TRBV6-2 or TRBV6-3 with TRBJ2-7; tentative D call: TRBD1 (6 bases). V dropped 3 bases and J dropped 3 bases, with 27 bases sitting between them. Germline CDR1 MNHEY, CDR2 SVGEGT. The CDR3 contains 19 residues. In DNA, the CDR3 is TGTGCCAGCAGTTATTTCCCCCTCTTACCCGGACAGTCCCTCTACGAGCAGTACTTC. Its protein is CASSYFPLLPGQSLYEQYF.

This chain uses TRBV5-8 with TRBJ2-4, with 8 bases fitting TRBD1. The CDR3 is 15 residues long. Germline assignment: CDR1 SGHTS and CDR2 YDEGEE. V shed 6 bases, J shed 8 bases, and the junction held 13 bases outside the gene matches. CDR3 sequence reads: CASNNRTGNRDIQYF. DNA for the CDR3: TGTGCCAGCAACAACCGGACAGGGAATCGAGACATTCAGTACTTC.

V usage is TRBV7-8 and J usage is TRBJ2-3; no definite D call. V dropped 0 bases and J dropped 1 base, with 11 bases sitting between them. The CDR3 covers 16 residues. Germline-derived CDR1 and CDR2 are SGHVS and FQNEAQ. In DNA, the CDR3 is TGTGCCAGCAGCTTAGCAGTCCCAGGTGGCACAGATACGCAGTATTTT. It translates to CASSLAVPGGTDTQYF.

The rearrangement joins TRBV28 to TRBJ2-4; TRBD2 agrees at 11 bases. The junction had 7 bases not matched to a gene; V was cut back by 3 bases and J by 3 bases. This CDR3 is built from 17 residues. Looked up from germline, CDR1 is MDHEN and CDR2 is SYDVKM. CDR3 in amino acids: CASSFLGTSGHKNIQYF. The CDR3 DNA follows: TGTGCCAGCAGTTTTCTCGGGACTAGCGGACACAAAAACATTCAGTACTTC.

The CDR3, as DNA: TGTGCCAGCAGCGTTGGGACAGTTGAAAAACTGTTTTTT. Residues: CASSVGTVEKLFF. This chain joins TRBV5-6 and TRBJ1-4, with 7 bases lining up with TRBD1. This CDR3 has 13 residues. V lost 4 bases to trimming and J lost 7 bases; unmatched junction nucleotides: 4. CDR1 is SGHDT and CDR2 is YYEEEE in the germline V gene.

A few counts support this clone. This chain links TRBV4-3 with TRBJ2-1, with TRBD1 matching over 9 bases. The CDR3 loop spans 15 amino acids. Germline CDR1 reads LGHNA; CDR2 reads YSLEER. V was pared by 3 bases and J by 5 bases, with 5 bases of the junction left unmatched. The CDR3 DNA reads TGCGCCAGCAGCCATGGGACAGGGAAGAACAATGAGCAGTTCTTC. It encodes CASSHGTGKNNEQFF.

The V call is TRBV18, the J call TRBJ1-2, with D unclear. This CDR3 has 12 amino acids. CDR1 is KGHSH, CDR2 LQKENI, per germline. V was trimmed by 6 bases and J by 3 bases, leaving 8 bases between them. The CDR3 loop is CASSDGDYGYTF. The CDR3, as DNA: TGTGCCAGCTCTGACGGAGACTATGGCTACACCTTC.

CDR3 coding DNA: TGTGCCATCAGTGGCGCGTCGGGCGGCTTGAGCACTGAAGCTTTCTTT. Its protein is CAISGASGGLSTEAFF. The J gene is TRBJ1-1, the V gene TRBV10-3; D is ambiguous. V lost 4 bases and J lost 4, with 19 bases in between. Germline V gene sequence: CDR1 ENHRY, CDR2 SYGVKD. The CDR3 covers 16 residues.

The chain employs TRBV18 and TRBJ2-1; TRBD2 aligns across 9 bases. Germline values: CDR1 KGHSH, CDR2 LQKENI. The CDR3 consists of 15 residues. Trimming at V came to 2 bases and at J to 5 bases, leaving 4 bases not matched to a gene. The CDR3 reads CASSPIPSGDNEQFF. In DNA form, the CDR3 reads TGTGCCAGCTCACCAATCCCTAGCGGGGACAATGAGCAGTTCTTC.

The V and J genes are TRBV30 and TRBJ2-7, with TRBD1 identical over 8 bases. CDR3 length: 12 amino acids. Germline V gene lookup returns CDR1 GTSNPN and CDR2 SVGIG (reference sequence). Losses at the gene ends were 4 bases for V and 9 bases for J; bases not matched to a gene: 8. This chain's CDR3 is CAWTGGGSLQYF. The CDR3 nucleotides read TGTGCCTGGACAGGGGGCGGATCATTGCAGTACTTC.

Here the CDR3 reads CASSLGQGNQPQHF. CDR3 DNA: TGTGCCAGCAGCCTGGGACAGGGAAATCAGCCCCAGCATTTT. This rearrangement joins TRBV28 to TRBJ1-5, with 9 bases that match TRBD1. V lost 6 bases and J lost 4; bases outside the gene matches: 4. This CDR3 is 14 amino acids long. The germline gives CDR1 MDHEN, CDR2 SYDVKM.

The chain couples TRBV14 to TRBJ1-4; no definite D call. The V gene's germline CDR1 is SGHDN and CDR2 FVKESK. The V end was cut by 2 bases, the J end by 0 bases, with 7 bases between. The CDR3 length is 15 residues. CDR3: CASSQNTATNEKLFF. The DNA of the CDR3 is TGTGCCAGCAGCCAAAACACAGCAACTAATGAAAAACTGTTTTTT.

This chain connects TRBV7-2 to TRBJ2-3; D may be TRBD1 (6 bases). The V gene's germline CDR1 is SGHTA and CDR2 FQGNSA. The CDR3 covers 12 residues. Between the trimmed V and J ends, which lost 4 bases and 11 bases, there was a span of 13 bases. The CDR3 coding sequence is TGTGCCAGCAGCTCCCAGGGGAAGTGGCAGTATTTT. It is translated as CASSSQGKWQYF.

V is TRBV6-2 or TRBV6-3 and J is TRBJ2-7; D ambiguous. This CDR3 region has 12 residues. CDR1 MNHEY and CDR2 SVGEGT come from the germline V gene. Trimming left V 6 bases short and J 7 bases short, with 13 bases between. The CDR3 reads CASSRLAGEQYF. CDR3 in DNA: TGTGCCAGCAGCCGGTTAGCTGGGGAGCAGTACTTC.

The rearrangement uses TRBV27 and TRBJ2-1, with TRBD2 matching 14 bases. The CDR3 sequence is 16 residues long. The ends lost 6 bases at V and 8 bases at J; junction bases unmatched: 9. Germline V gene data show CDR1 as MNHEY and CDR2 as SMNVEV (reference sequence). The CDR3, as DNA: TGTGCCAGCAGAAGGCCCGGGACTAGCGGGAGCTATGAGCAGTTCTTC. Translating it yields CASRRPGTSGSYEQFF.

The chain employs TRBV9 and TRBJ1-2; the match to TRBD1 covers 7 bases. The CDR3 is 14 residues long. V gave up 0 bases and J gave up 2 bases; unmatched junction bases: 1. Germline CDR1 reads SGDLS; CDR2 reads YYNGEE. CDR3: CASSVVQGNYGYTF. The CDR3 DNA sequence: TGTGCCAGCAGCGTAGTACAGGGGAACTATGGCTACACCTTC.

The V call is TRBV9, the J call TRBJ2-7; TRBD2 matches 8 bases. With 0 bases clipped from V and 0 bases from J, the junction kept 2 bases outside the gene matches. Germline CDR1 and CDR2: SGDLS and YYNGEE. This CDR3 spans 15 amino acids. In DNA, the CDR3 is TGTGCCAGCAGCGTAGGGCTAGCGGGCTCCTACGAGCAGTACTTC. Its translation: CASSVGLAGSYEQYF.

The chain links TRBV5-6 to TRBJ2-7; D unresolved. The CDR3 consists of 13 residues. The germline V gene encodes CDR1 SGHDT and CDR2 YYEEEE. Deletions cut 5 bases from V and 1 base from J, with 10 bases between. This CDR3 reads CASRLIGSYEQYF. In DNA form, the CDR3 reads TGTGCCAGCAGACTAATAGGGTCCTACGAGCAGTACTTC.

V is TRBV28 and J is TRBJ2-3; TRBD2 agrees at 14 bases. CDR1 and CDR2 from the germline V gene are MDHEN and SYDVKM. The CDR3 has 14 residues. Unmatched junction bases numbered 6, after V lost 8 bases and J lost 8 bases. DNA of the CDR3: TGTGCCAGCGCGACTAGCGGGGGGGCCTCTACGCAGTATTTT. The encoded protein is CASATSGGASTQYF.

The count of this clone is one. V usage is TRBV5-4 and J usage is TRBJ2-1, with 13 bases fitting TRBD2. Germline lookup yields CDR1 SGHNT and CDR2 YYREEE (reference sequence). The trim removed 3 bases at V and 9 bases at J, leaving 12 bases unmatched. The CDR3 has 17 amino acids. The CDR3 is CASSSRWTSGSVGEQFF. CDR3 coding DNA: TGTGCCAGCAGCTCGAGATGGACTAGCGGGAGTGTGGGTGAGCAGTTCTTC.